This T cell receptor beta chain was obtained from a study of beta chain features in type 1 diabetes. Findings and limits, study-wide: Within each of all four CD4+ subsets, Type 1 diabetes patients had TCRB CDR3s that were moderately but significantly shorter. Insertions at VDJ junctions were less frequent in type 1 diabetes patients. These patients also deleted more nucleotides at the same junctions.

Trimming left V 3 bases short and J 4 bases short, with 6 bases between. The CDR3 is made up of 11 amino acids. Germline V lookup: CDR1 SQVTM, CDR2 ANQGSEA. The study reverse transcribed the entire isolated RNA, so it sequenced expressed TCRB transcripts. Libraries were prepared by immunoSEQ multiplex PCR; TCRdb keeps only in-frame clonotypes and omits some of them. Here the sample spans a few hundred thousand clones, roughly a quarter being singletons. Only a few counts were recorded for this clone. What it recognizes is unknown. Sequencing used naive CD4+ T cells from blood. V and J are TRBV29-1 and TRBJ1-1; a possible D gene is TRBD1 (5 bases). This TCR derives from a woman aged 30 to 39 with type 1 diabetes. In DNA form, the CDR3 reads TGCAGCGTTGAGACAGTCACTGAAGCTTTCTTT. This translates into CSVETVTEAFF.